One sample yielded the 21 T cell receptor beta chains listed below, sequenced in a study of cytomegalovirus exposure and HLA in healthy donors. 13 Jbeta primers and 60 Vbeta primers were used for the PCR. Using immunoSEQ multiplex PCR, the repertoire was profiled, and TCRdb retains in-frame clones only, with some absent. The sample lists 160,000 or so clones, over 75% occurring once. Specimen: PBMCs. The receptors were gathered from a middle-aged man in good health and CMV-seropositive.

The chain uses TRBV25-1 and TRBJ2-3; D is ambiguous. Germline CDR1 reads MGHDK; CDR2 reads SYGVNS. There are 12 residues in the CDR3. The germline V and J ends were trimmed by 4 bases and 2 bases, with 4 bases remaining between them. CDR3 in amino acids: CASSVITDTQYF. CDR3 DNA: TGTGCCAGCAGTGTAATCACAGATACGCAGTATTTT.

This chain connects TRBV13 to TRBJ2-5; 7 positions agree with TRBD2. Germline trimming cut 5 bases from V and 2 bases from J; bases unmatched to any gene: 11. The CDR3 sequence is 16 residues long. CDR1 and CDR2 from the germline V gene are PRHDT and FYEKMQ (reference sequence). CDR3 residues: CASSVGGRTLQETQYF. DNA of the CDR3: TGTGCCAGCAGCGTTGGCGGGAGAACGCTGCAAGAGACCCAGTACTTC.

This clone appeared a few times. The chain uses TRBV2 and TRBJ2-7, with 11 positions matching TRBD2. J was trimmed by 2 bases and V by 11 bases; bases with no gene match: 5. Germline V gives CDR1 SNHLY, CDR2 FYNNEI. The CDR3 totals 13 residues. The CDR3 loop is CAGGTSGTYEQYF. The CDR3 region has the DNA TGTGCCGGAGGGACTAGCGGAACCTACGAGCAGTACTTC.

The gene calls are TRBV18 and TRBJ2-1; TRBD2 aligns across 9 bases. V lost 6 bases and J lost 6; bases outside the gene matches: 9. The V gene's germline CDR1 is KGHSH and CDR2 LQKENI. The CDR3 sequence is 15 residues long. The CDR3 loop reads CASSPGVAGVNEQFF. The CDR3 DNA reads TGTGCCAGCTCCCCGGGGGTAGCGGGAGTCAATGAGCAGTTCTTC.

The V gene is TRBV11-3, the J gene TRBJ2-3, with 11 bases that match TRBD2. This CDR3 spans 15 amino acids. From germline, CDR1 is SGHNT and CDR2 YENEEA. V lost 4 bases to trimming and J lost 2 bases; unmatched junction nucleotides: 2. CDR3 region: CASSSGLADTDTQYF. The CDR3 bases are TGTGCCAGCAGCTCGGGACTAGCGGACACAGATACGCAGTATTTT.

V usage is TRBV9 and J usage is TRBJ2-3; D may be TRBD1 (6 bases). The CDR3 spans 15 residues. V gave up 0 bases and J gave up 0 bases, with 8 bases separating them. Per germline, CDR1 SGDLS and CDR2 YYNGEE. The CDR3: CASSVETGSTDTQYF. Here the CDR3 DNA reads TGTGCCAGCAGCGTAGAGACAGGAAGCACAGATACGCAGTATTTT.

The chain carries TRBV28 and TRBJ1-3; unclear D gene. The CDR3 is 12 amino acids. Looked up from germline, CDR1 is MDHEN and CDR2 is SYDVKM. The V end lost 6 bases, the J end lost 4 bases, and 7 bases lay between the germline ends. CDR3 sequence: CASRTKGNTIYF. The CDR3 DNA is TGTGCCAGCAGAACTAAGGGAAACACCATATATTTT.

This clone was seen only a few times. The J gene is TRBJ2-5, the V gene TRBV27; 11 bases are shared with TRBD2. Germline CDR1 is MNHEY and CDR2 is SMNVEV (reference sequence). The length of the CDR3 is 14 residues. The ends lost 6 bases at V and 5 bases at J; junction bases unmatched: 5. CDR3 loop: CASSLLAGDETQYF. CDR3 bases: TGTGCCAGCAGCCTACTAGCGGGAGACGAGACCCAGTACTTC.

The V and J genes are TRBV9 and TRBJ2-5, with TRBD2 identical over 7 bases. V lost 2 bases to trimming and J lost 5 bases; unmatched junction nucleotides: 12. CDR3 length: 16 amino acids. Germline loops: CDR1 SGDLS, CDR2 YYNGEE. CDR3 sequence: CASSVGARGSPETQYF. As DNA, the CDR3 is TGTGCCAGCAGCGTGGGCGCACGCGGGAGCCCGGAGACCCAGTACTTC. The full variable domain, in which reference TRBV9 and TRBJ2-5 provide the parts outside the CDR3, is DSGVTQTPKHLITATGQRVTLRCSPRSGDLSVYWYQQSLDQGLQFLIQYYNGEERAKGNILERFSAQQFPDLHSELNLSSLELGDSALYFCASSVGARGSPETQYFGPGTRLLVL.

Concerning this clone: The germline gene is not matched at one end of the junction; a read error may be the cause. This chain uses TRBV7-9 with TRBJ1-4; weak D call: TRBD1 (6 bases). The CDR3 is 15 amino acids. Germline CDR1 reads SEHNR; CDR2 reads FQNEAQ (reference sequence). CDR3 residues: CSSSNTGWDNEKLFF. The CDR3 DNA sequence: TGTTCCAGCAGCAATACAGGGTGGGATAATGAAAAACTGTTTTTT. Looking up the rest from reference TRBV7-9 and TRBJ1-4 gives the full variable domain: DTGVSQNPRHKITKRGQNVTFRCDPISEHNRLYWYRQTLGQGPEFLTYFQNEAQLEKSRLLSDRFSAERPKGSFSTLEIQRTEQGDSAMYLCSSSNTGWDNEKLFFGSGTQLSVL.

A single count supports this clone. The chain uses TRBV4-2 and TRBJ1-5; no clear D gene. The CDR3 is 15 residues long. Germline lookup yields CDR1 LGHNA and CDR2 YNFKEQ. Between the trimmed V and J ends, which lost 1 base and 0 bases, there was a span of 7 bases. The CDR3 DNA is TGTGCCAGCAGCCAAGTGGCCGATAGCAATCAGCCCCAGCATTTT. Amino acid sequence: CASSQVADSNQPQHF.

As regards this clone: The junction differs from germline at one of its ends, possibly a read error. The rearrangement links TRBV27 to TRBJ2-6; weak D call: TRBD1 (7 bases). The germline V gene has CDR1 MNHEY and CDR2 SMNVEV (reference sequence). This CDR3 region has 18 residues. CDR3 residues: CASSLGGTAASGANGLTF. The DNA for the CDR3 is TGTGCCAGCAGTTTAGGCGGGACAGCAGCCTCTGGGGCCAACGGCCTGACTTTC.

The chain links TRBV27 to TRBJ1-2; D is unresolved. V was clipped by 6 bases and J by 1 base, with 15 bases between them. In germline, CDR1 is MNHEY, CDR2 SMNVEV (reference sequence). This CDR3 has 15 residues. The CDR3 coding sequence is TGTGCCAGCAGCCCTTACCCAGGCGTTAACTATGGCTACACCTTC. This sequence encodes CASSPYPGVNYGYTF.

This clone came up a few times. The chain uses TRBV7-2 and TRBJ2-7; D is possibly TRBD2 (6 bases). The V and J ends lost 5 bases and 0 bases respectively, with 11 bases between them. The germline V gene has CDR1 SGHTA and CDR2 FQGNSA. This CDR3 is built from 14 residues. The CDR3 bases are TGTGCCAGCAGCCCGGACTATCGCTCCTACGAGCAGTACTTC. This encodes CASSPDYRSYEQYF.

This clone was observed a few times. The rearrangement uses TRBV19 and TRBJ1-4; TRBD1 is a possible D gene (6 bases). Trimming stripped 4 bases from V and 8 bases from J, with 20 bases between. This CDR3 has 16 amino acids. The germline V gene encodes CDR1 LNHDA and CDR2 SQIVND (reference sequence). DNA of the CDR3: TGTGCCAGTAGTACGGGTAGGACAGACAAAAACGAAAAACTGTTTTTT. Its translation: CASSTGRTDKNEKLFF.

The CDR3 here is CASSQQGTHNEQFF. CDR3 coding DNA: TGTGCCAGCAGCCAACAGGGGACCCACAATGAGCAGTTCTTC. The chain joins TRBV5-4 to TRBJ2-1; 7 nucleotides align to TRBD1. V lost 4 bases and J lost 5; bases outside the gene matches: 6. The CDR3 loop spans 14 amino acids. Germline CDR1 and CDR2: SGHNT and YYREEE (reference sequence).

The gene calls are TRBV11-3 and TRBJ2-1, with 7 bases identical to TRBD2. In germline, CDR1 is SGHNT, CDR2 YENEEA. J was trimmed by 3 bases and V by 3 bases; bases with no gene match: 2. There are 14 residues in the CDR3. CDR3 nucleotides: TGTGCCAGCAGCTTGGCTAGCGGCTACAATGAGCAGTTCTTC. Its translation: CASSLASGYNEQFF.

The J gene is TRBJ2-7, the V gene TRBV6-5; 12 nucleotides line up with TRBD2. CDR3 length: 14 residues. Germline values: CDR1 MNHEY, CDR2 SVGAGI. V gave up 4 bases and J gave up 5 bases; unmatched junction bases: 3. The CDR3 reads CASSLTSGSNEQYF. The CDR3 bases are TGTGCCAGCAGTTTGACTAGCGGGAGTAACGAGCAGTACTTC.

The chain carries TRBV18 and TRBJ2-7, with D perhaps TRBD2 (5 bases). The V gene lost 2 bases and the J gene lost 4 bases, with 15 bases spanning the gap. Germline CDR1 reads KGHSH; CDR2 reads LQKENI. The CDR3 is 15 residues long. Here the CDR3 reads CASSPSVGAAYEQYF. CDR3 sequence (DNA): TGTGCCAGCTCACCATCGGTGGGAGCTGCATACGAGCAGTACTTC.

The chain combines TRBV30 with TRBJ2-5; D is perhaps TRBD2 (5 bases). CDR3 length equals 14 residues. V lost 1 base and J 7 bases, leaving 16 bases between the germline ends. Germline V gene sequence: CDR1 GTSNPN, CDR2 SVGIG (reference sequence). Here the CDR3 reads CAWSGGATRGTQYF. The CDR3 DNA is TGTGCCTGGAGTGGGGGAGCGACACGAGGGACCCAGTACTTC.

This clone has a single count. The CDR3 bases are TGCAGCGTTGGGCACAATGAGCAGTTCTTC. Protein product: CSVGHNEQFF. This chain uses TRBV29-1 with TRBJ2-1; D not certain. With 4 bases removed from V and 5 bases from J, the gap between germline ends came to 3 bases. Germline lookup yields CDR1 SQVTM and CDR2 ANQGSEA. The CDR3 sequence is 10 residues long.